This TCR beta chain was retrieved from a study of CD8+CD57+ T cells in acquired aplastic anemia. Genomic DNA served as template for TCR beta VDJ and CDR3 profiling. TCRdb reprocessed the reads with MiXCR, giving one entry per CDR3 protein. The sample yields 400,000 to 450,000 distinct CDR3 sequences, about 70% seen once. V trimming: 1 base; J trimming: 3 bases; junction bases outside the gene matches: 7. Germline lookup yields CDR1 LNHNV and CDR2 YYDKDF (reference sequence). The length of the CDR3 is 16 residues. The TCR was taken from a human donor in good health, serving as a control. The genes are TRBV15 and TRBJ2-3, with 7 positions matching TRBD1. Sequenced: sorted CD4+, CD8+, or CD8+CD57+ T cells (not recorded which) from PBMCs. In DNA, the CDR3 is TGTGCCACCAGCAGAGGGGCTTTGACAGGGACAGATACGCAGTATTTT. Protein: CATSRGALTGTDTQYF.